The rows below give T cell receptor beta chains drawn from one sample of a study of radiation and T cells in renal cell carcinoma. Method: immunoSEQ multiplex PCR; TCRdb's copy keeps in-frame clones and lacks some. The sample consists of 120,000 to 150,000 clones, roughly 90% of them appearing once. The source material was blood, sampled from a patient whose treatment included radiotherapy and nephrectomy. The receptors were sampled from a woman aged 45 to 65 with renal cell carcinoma. Each CDR3 is given with its conserved first and last residue.

v_gene	j_gene	CDR3aa
TRBV10-3	TRBJ1-6	CAISERQVVYNSPLHF
TRBV28	TRBJ1-1	CASSLGQGNTEAFF
TRBV11-2	TRBJ2-1	CASSSTGSGDEQFF
TRBV5-4	TRBJ2-1	CASSFPAGDYEQFF
TRBV30	TRBJ2-5	CAWSAPEGGGMETQYF
TRBV7-2	TRBJ2-3	CASSFIAGGGATQYF
TRBV15	TRBJ2-3	CATSRADTQYF
TRBV9	TRBJ1-1	CASSIQGGVNTEAFF
TRBV2	TRBJ1-2	CASSSIRWTASYGYTF
TRBV29-1	TRBJ2-3	CSVGEGVSTDTQYF
TRBV5-1	TRBJ2-7	CASSKPDRSSSYEQYF
TRBV6-1	TRBJ2-1	CASSGSGGPYEQFF
TRBV30	TRBJ1-5	CAWSTGTSNQPQHF
TRBV27	TRBJ1-3	CASSLQGVRGNTIYF
TRBV7-8	TRBJ1-3	CASSPRTASGNTIYF
TRBV7-2	TRBJ1-2	CASSLTRTGTYGYTF
TRBV28	TRBJ1-1	CATRAGTWTEAFF
TRBV7-8	TRBJ1-3	CASSETGFGNTIYF
TRBV28	TRBJ2-7	CASRPGQGGEQYF
TRBV5-4	TRBJ1-1	CASSQTGTEAFF
TRBV7-8	TRBJ2-1	CASSLGDTINEQFF
TRBV7-2	TRBJ2-6	CASAGSSGANVLTF
TRBV5-1	TRBJ1-5	CASSLEGGDHQPQHF
TRBV4-2	TRBJ2-3	CASSQGGWTSTDTQYF
TRBV7-9	TRBJ1-2	CASTPVGGNYGYTF
TRBV28	TRBJ1-6	CASSRGGEVSPLHF
TRBV5-1	TRBJ1-3	CASSEQDARSGNTIYF
TRBV9	TRBJ1-1	CASSVEFGTVSVPEAFF
TRBV13	TRBJ2-3	CASSGRGWADTQYF
TRBV6-5	TRBJ2-7	CASSYRTSGASYEQYF
TRBV7-2	TRBJ2-1	CASSSGSSYNEQFF
TRBV7-2	TRBJ2-7	CASSTPPRAGGPPYEQYF
TRBV5-1	TRBJ1-1	CASQILVGSTEAFF
TRBV9	TRBJ1-2	CASSPGAHGYTF
TRBV19	TRBJ1-2	CASRKGPNYGYTF
TRBV18	TRBJ2-7	CASSPPTAYEQYF